This T cell receptor (beta chain) was documented in a study of Ad26.COV2.S vaccination and SARS-CoV-2 variants. Study-level background: Donor participated within the Ad26.COV2.S arm of the COV1001 trial.

The germline CDR1 and CDR2 sequences are MNHEY and SMNVEV (reference sequence). This CDR3 is 18 amino acids long. Losses at the gene ends were 6 bases for V and 0 bases for J; bases not matched to a gene: 12. Treatment described: approximately 18 received Ad26.COV2.S at low or high dose, single or two shots; roughly 5 received placebo; per-sample allocation not given. Sample collection was performed on day 63 after the first vaccine or placebo injection. Using immunoSEQ multiplex PCR, the repertoire was profiled, and TCRdb retains in-frame clones only, with some absent. Among about 400,000 clones, approximately 88% were seen once, and the ten largest hold 3.6%.

Sequenced here: peripheral blood, sampled in a trial of Ad26.COV2.S vaccine versus placebo. The chain links TRBV27 to TRBJ2-3; 10 bases line up with TRBD1. The TCR comes from a person between 18 and 60 years old who received the Ad26.COV2.S COVID-19 vaccine or a placebo. The CDR3 coding sequence is TGTGCCAGCAGACCAGACAGGGGGCGACCCCCTAGCACAGATACGCAGTATTTT. Translating gives CASRPDRGRPPSTDTQYF.